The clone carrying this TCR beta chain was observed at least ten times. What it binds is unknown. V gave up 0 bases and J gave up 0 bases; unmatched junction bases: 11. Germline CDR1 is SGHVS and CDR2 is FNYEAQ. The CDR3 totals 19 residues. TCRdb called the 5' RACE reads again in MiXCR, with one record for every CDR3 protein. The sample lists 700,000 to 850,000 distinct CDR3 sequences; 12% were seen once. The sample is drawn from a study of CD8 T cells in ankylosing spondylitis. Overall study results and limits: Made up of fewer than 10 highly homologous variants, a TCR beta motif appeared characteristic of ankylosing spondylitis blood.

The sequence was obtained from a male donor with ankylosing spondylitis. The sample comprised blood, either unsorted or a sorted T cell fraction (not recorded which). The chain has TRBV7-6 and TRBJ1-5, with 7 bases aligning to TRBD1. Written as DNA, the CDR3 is TGTGCCAGCAGCTTAGCGGAAAGGGACAGATACTATAGCAATCAGCCCCAGCATTTT. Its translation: CASSLAERDRYYSNQPQHF.